The next 24 T cell receptor beta chains were all read from a single sample in a study of human T cells and chemical hapten exposure. TCRdb reanalysed the RACE reads using MiXCR and keeps one entry per CDR3 protein. The repertoire includes 150,000 to 200,000 distinct CDR3 sequences, approximately 20% of them detected once, and under 7.5% sits in the top ten. Time point reported: patch test 1, 2 weeks after DPC sensitization. As to treatment: therapeutic diphenylcyclopropenone sensitization with weekly scalp DPC. Sequencing was performed on whole blood, taken in connection with sensitization to the hapten diphenylcyclopropenone (DPC). The receptor set was obtained from a woman between 50 and 59 years old with alopecia areata. Some clones in this sample may be carry-over from other donors' samples.

The rearrangement joins TRBV7-2 to TRBJ2-3; TRBD2 matches at 7 bases. The V gene's germline CDR1 is SGHTA and CDR2 FQGNSA. The CDR3 loop spans 15 amino acids. The junction had 10 bases not matched to a gene; V was cut back by 5 bases and J by 5 bases. CDR3 sequence reads: CASSDRLAGGDTQYF. CDR3 sequence (DNA): TGTGCCAGCAGCGACAGACTAGCAGGAGGAGATACGCAGTATTTT. Filled out from reference TRBV7-2 and TRBJ2-3, the complete variable domain reads GAGVSQSPSNKVTEKGKDVELRCDPISGHTALYWYRQSLGQGLEFLIYFQGNSAPDKSGLPSDRFSAERTGGSVSTLTIQRTQQEDSAVYLCASSDRLAGGDTQYFGPGTRLTVL.

This chain links TRBV6-5 with TRBJ2-7; 11 bases align to TRBD1. The length of the CDR3 is 13 residues. V lost 7 bases, J lost 6 bases, and 5 bases stayed unmatched. The germline CDR1 and CDR2 sequences are MNHEY and SVGAGI. Here the CDR3 reads CASTRTGGGEQYF. Here the CDR3 DNA reads TGTGCCAGCACCCGGACAGGGGGCGGCGAGCAGTACTTC.

This clonotype was counted ten times or more. V gene TRBV29-1 combines with J gene TRBJ2-5, with a possible D match to TRBD2 (5 bases). This CDR3 region has 15 residues. Germline V gene data show CDR1 as SQVTM and CDR2 as ANQGSEA. V was shortened by 3 bases and J by 5 bases, with 19 bases between the two germline ends. CDR3 coding DNA: TGCAGCGTTGATAGCCACCTTCGTCGAGGGGAGACCCAGTACTTC. Its protein is CSVDSHLRRGETQYF.

The V call is TRBV4-2, the J call TRBJ2-7, with a weak D call TRBD1 (5 bases). Looked up from germline, CDR1 is LGHNA and CDR2 is YNFKEQ. The CDR3 contains 15 residues. V lost 0 bases and J 3 bases, leaving 12 bases between the germline ends. In DNA form, the CDR3 reads TGTGCCAGCAGCCAAGAAGGAAACAGGATCTACGAGCAGTACTTC. Translating it yields CASSQEGNRIYEQYF.

This clonotype has only a few counts. The rearrangement uses TRBV5-4 and TRBJ2-3; D remains unclear. Germline assignment: CDR1 SGHNT and CDR2 YYREEE (reference sequence). The CDR3 totals 15 residues. Trimming took off 0 bases at V and 1 base at J, with 9 bases between the two ends. The CDR3 nucleotides are TGTGCCAGCAGCTTGGTGGGTTCGGGCACAGATACGCAGTATTTT. It is translated as CASSLVGSGTDTQYF.

The chain couples TRBV6-1 to TRBJ1-5; weak D call: TRBD1 (5 bases). Trimming took off 7 bases at V and 8 bases at J, with 12 bases between the two ends. The CDR3 totals 12 residues. Germline V gives CDR1 MNHNS, CDR2 SASEGT. This CDR3 is CASTVPGEPQHF. The CDR3 DNA sequence: TGTGCCAGCACCGTCCCGGGGGAGCCCCAGCATTTT.

This clonotype was picked up a small number of times. In nucleotides, the CDR3 is TGCAGCGTTCAACAGGGGTACCAAGAGACCCAGTACTTC. Protein: CSVQQGYQETQYF. The chain links TRBV29-1 to TRBJ2-5; 7 bases match TRBD1. Germline lookup yields CDR1 SQVTM and CDR2 ANQGSEA. J gave up 0 bases and V 5 bases, and 3 bases lay outside the gene matches. The CDR3 runs to 13 residues. Using reference TRBV29-1 and TRBJ2-5 for the parts outside the CDR3, the full variable domain is SAVISQKPSRDICQRGTSLTIQCQVDSQVTMMFWYRQQPGQSLTLIATANQGSEATYESGFVIDKFPISRPNLTFSTLTVSNMSPEDSSIYLCSVQQGYQETQYFGPGTRLLVL.

This clonotype was counted ten times or more. The chain couples TRBV24-1 to TRBJ2-3, with TRBD2 matching 10 bases. CDR1 and CDR2 from the germline V gene are KGHDR and SFDVKD. With V trimmed by 4 bases and J by 3 bases, 12 bases remained unmatched. The CDR3 extends over 18 amino acids. CDR3 protein: CATSEDKWLAGVTDTQYF. DNA for the CDR3: TGTGCCACCAGTGAGGATAAGTGGCTAGCGGGAGTGACAGATACGCAGTATTTT.

The gene calls are TRBV6-6 and TRBJ2-1; 9 bases fit TRBD2. The V segment lost 2 bases and the J segment 4 bases; nucleotides outside the gene matches: 6. Germline CDR1 reads MNHNY; CDR2 reads SVGAGI (reference sequence). The CDR3 spans 16 residues. CDR3 nucleotides: TGTGCCAGCAGTTACGGGGGTAGCGGGAGTTACAATGAGCAGTTCTTC. Its protein is CASSYGGSGSYNEQFF.

This clonotype occurred a few times. This CDR3 is CASSPTSGSDEQFF. In DNA, the CDR3 is TGTGCCAGCAGCCCGACTAGCGGGAGTGATGAGCAGTTCTTC. This chain connects TRBV7-2 to TRBJ2-1, with 12 bases fitting TRBD2. The CDR3 totals 14 residues. Trimming removed 5 bases from V and 8 bases from J; junction bases left unmatched: 4. Germline lookup yields CDR1 SGHTA and CDR2 FQGNSA.

The chain combines TRBV20-1 with TRBJ2-7, with 10 bases matching TRBD2. J gave up 2 bases and V 2 bases, and 6 bases lay outside the gene matches. Looked up from germline, CDR1 is DFQATT and CDR2 is SNEGSKA (reference sequence). The CDR3 is made up of 15 amino acids. The CDR3 nucleotides read TGCAGTGCTAGACTGGTAGCGGGAGGACCCTACGAGCAGTACTTC. This translates into CSARLVAGGPYEQYF.

The rearrangement joins TRBV6-6 to TRBJ1-2, with D unresolved. Trimming shortened V by 1 base and J by 0 bases, and 6 bases separated the two germline ends. CDR3 length: 14 amino acids. The germline V gene has CDR1 MNHNY and CDR2 SVGAGI (reference sequence). The CDR3 DNA reads as TGTGCCAGCAGTTACTATACATCTAACTATGGCTACACCTTC. Translation: CASSYYTSNYGYTF.

CDR3 sequence: CASSSPGDNSPLHF. CDR3 DNA sequence: TGCGCCAGCAGTTCTCCAGGGGACAATTCACCCCTCCACTTT. J is TRBJ1-6 and V is TRBV5-1; D is possibly TRBD1 (6 bases). Germline V gene data show CDR1 as SGHRS and CDR2 as YFSETQ. This CDR3 has 14 residues. With 5 bases removed from V and 7 bases from J, the gap between germline ends came to 13 bases.

This clonotype was counted a few times. The chain combines TRBV10-3 with TRBJ2-2; D not certain. Trimming shortened V by 0 bases and J by 4 bases, and 3 bases separated the two germline ends. CDR3 length equals 13 residues. Per germline, CDR1 ENHRY and CDR2 SYGVKD. The CDR3 loop is CAISESSTGELFF. The CDR3 DNA reads as TGTGCCATCAGTGAGTCGAGCACCGGGGAGCTGTTTTTT.

This clonotype turned up a few times. The chain is built from TRBV6-6 and TRBJ1-5, with D unresolved. Trimming cost V 0 bases and J 9 bases, with 21 bases left between them. Germline V gene sequence: CDR1 MNHNY, CDR2 SVGAGI (reference sequence). The CDR3 is 17 residues long. Here the CDR3 reads CASSYSILGSIESPQHF. The CDR3 DNA reads as TGTGCCAGCAGTTACTCGATTCTAGGGTCTATCGAGTCGCCCCAGCATTTT.

The table lists this clonotype with a count of one. The chain combines TRBV16 with TRBJ1-1; tentative D call: TRBD1 (6 bases). CDR1 is KGHSY, CDR2 FQNENV, per germline. The CDR3 is 12 residues long. V was cut by 4 bases and J by 8 bases, with 11 bases left in between. The CDR3 spells CASSLRGGEAFF. CDR3 in DNA: TGTGCCAGCAGCCTAAGGGGGGGCGAAGCTTTCTTT.

This clonotype has more than one count but fewer than ten. This chain connects TRBV5-1 to TRBJ1-1; D is possibly TRBD1 (6 bases). The CDR3 consists of 16 residues. CDR1 is SGHRS, CDR2 YFSETQ, per germline. V was pared by 4 bases and J by 1 base, with 17 bases between. The CDR3, as DNA: TGCGCCAGCAGCCCGGGGGGCAGACGGGCGAACACTGAAGCTTTCTTT. This gives the protein CASSPGGRRANTEAFF.

The table lists this clonotype with a few counts. The chain links TRBV6-2 or TRBV6-3 to TRBJ2-2; 10 bases map to TRBD1. Germline lookup yields CDR1 MNHEY and CDR2 SVGEGT. The CDR3 is 15 amino acids. The V segment lost 6 bases and the J segment 5 bases; nucleotides outside the gene matches: 6. CDR3 in DNA: TGTGCCAGCAGCCGGGGGACAGGGGCAACCGGGGAGCTGTTTTTT. Its protein product is CASSRGTGATGELFF.

CDR3 bases: TGCGCCAGCAGGGTCACTGTTGACTACGAGCAGTACTTC. This encodes CASRVTVDYEQYF. V and J are TRBV5-1 and TRBJ2-7; D remains ambiguous. There are 13 residues in the CDR3. With 5 bases removed from V and 3 bases from J, the gap between germline ends came to 12 bases. Germline lookup yields CDR1 SGHRS and CDR2 YFSETQ.

V and J are TRBV12-5 and TRBJ2-3; D gene unclear. CDR1 is LGHNT and CDR2 is FRNRAP in the germline V gene. Trimming removed 6 bases at V and 6 bases at J, with 10 bases between. The CDR3 spans 12 residues. The chain's CDR3 is CASGQDMDTQYF. CDR3 coding DNA: TGTGCTAGTGGCCAAGATATGGATACGCAGTATTTT.

This clonotype appeared a few times. The CDR3 loop is CASSLGTNTGELFF. The DNA for the CDR3 is TGTGCCAGCAGTTTAGGGACAAACACCGGGGAGCTGTTTTTT. The rearrangement joins TRBV12-3 or TRBV12-4 to TRBJ2-2; perhaps TRBD1 as D (5 bases). The CDR3 loop spans 14 amino acids. V lost 1 base and J lost 2, with 5 bases in between.

This clonotype was counted only a few times. V and J are TRBV7-2 and TRBJ2-3, with 8 bases identical to TRBD1. The CDR3 runs 15 residues. Losses at the gene ends were 4 bases for V and 5 bases for J; bases not matched to a gene: 8. Germline-derived CDR1 and CDR2 are SGHTA and FQGNSA. The CDR3, as DNA: TGTGCCAGCAGCTCCTTCAGGGGGCCGGGAGATACGCAGTATTTT. Its protein product is CASSSFRGPGDTQYF.

In this sample, this clonotype turned up a few times. The chain uses TRBV5-5 and TRBJ1-3; D not certain. Germline CDR1 and CDR2: SGHKS and YYEKEE (reference sequence). The V gene lost 0 bases and the J gene lost 0 bases, with 16 bases spanning the gap. This CDR3 is 18 amino acids long. The CDR3 DNA sequence: TGTGCCAGCAGCTTGGAAAGGGTCGCCTTTCTCTCTGGAAACACCATATATTTT. The encoded protein is CASSLERVAFLSGNTIYF.

The table lists this clonotype with a few counts. The chain combines TRBV7-7 with TRBJ2-5, with 7 bases identical to TRBD2. The CDR3 has 14 amino acids. The V gene end was trimmed by 3 bases and the J gene end by 2 bases; junction bases not matched to a gene: 3. Germline V gene data show CDR1 as SSHAT and CDR2 as FNYEAQ (reference sequence). CDR3 sequence (DNA): TGTGCCAGCAGCTTGACTAGCACTCAAGAGACCCAGTACTTC. Translated, it gives CASSLTSTQETQYF. The variable domain in full, completed from reference TRBV7-7 and TRBJ2-5, reads GAGVSQSPRYKVTKRGQDVTLRCDPISSHATLYWYQQALGQGPEFLTYFNYEAQPDKSGLPSDRFSAERPEGSISTLTIQRTEQRDSAMYRCASSLTSTQETQYFGPGTRLLVL.